The 11 T cell receptor beta chains given below trace back to one sample, sequenced in a study of blood T cell repertoires in COVID-19. The repertoire was sequenced with immunoSEQ multiplex PCR; TCRdb's copy has only in-frame clones and lacks some. The data contain approximately 210,000 clones, about 88% of them seen just once; the ten biggest clones take up approximately 4.5%. The source material was peripheral blood. The receptors shown here come from a human donor in a cohort sampled during active COVID-19.

This clone occurred once. This chain joins TRBV11-2 and TRBJ2-7; 7 bases are a match to TRBD1. The V segment lost 1 base and the J segment 8 bases; nucleotides outside the gene matches: 5. The CDR3 is 13 amino acids. Germline CDR1 SGHAT, CDR2 FQNNGV. CDR3 bases: TGTGCCAGCAGCTTAGTAGGGGGCGTTAAGCAGTACTTC. Translated, it gives CASSLVGGVKQYF.

The chain employs TRBV9 and TRBJ2-3; D call uncertain. Trimming removed 0 bases at V and 1 base at J, with 9 bases between. This CDR3 spans 15 amino acids. In germline, CDR1 is SGDLS, CDR2 YYNGEE. CDR3 amino acids: CASSVDGSRTDTQYF. As DNA, the CDR3 is TGTGCCAGCAGCGTAGATGGCAGTCGCACAGATACGCAGTATTTT.

The J gene is TRBJ2-5, the V gene TRBV7-9; TRBD1 is a possible D gene (5 bases). Trimming cost V 1 base and J 1 base, with 10 bases left between them. Germline-derived CDR1 and CDR2 are SEHNR and FQNEAQ (reference sequence). There are 15 residues in the CDR3. CDR3: CASSLDQGLQETQYF. The DNA for the CDR3 is TGTGCCAGCAGCTTAGATCAGGGCCTCCAAGAGACCCAGTACTTC.

The chain recombines TRBV7-2 with TRBJ1-1, with D possibly TRBD1 on 6 matching bases. The germline CDR1 and CDR2 sequences are SGHTA and FQGNSA. Deletions cut 5 bases from V and 4 bases from J, with 29 bases between. This CDR3 has 19 amino acids. CDR3 nucleotide sequence: TGTGCCAGCAGCCCTCCTGGACAGAAAGTGGCCCCGGTAGGCACTGAAGCTTTCTTT. Amino acid sequence: CASSPPGQKVAPVGTEAFF.

The chain employs TRBV4-1 and TRBJ2-1; a possible D gene is TRBD2 (5 bases). V was clipped by 4 bases and J by 4 bases, with 17 bases between them. This CDR3 has 16 amino acids. The V gene's germline CDR1 is MGHRA and CDR2 YSYEKL. For the CDR3, the DNA is TGCGCCAGCAGCCTTTACAGCGGTGTGACTTACAATGAGCAGTTCTTC. It specifies CASSLYSGVTYNEQFF.

In its sample, this clone was seen once. The genes are TRBV2 and TRBJ1-5; 9 bases align to TRBD1. Trimming took 8 bases from V and 3 from J; bases not matched to a gene: 8. Looked up from germline, CDR1 is SNHLY and CDR2 is FYNNEI. The CDR3 totals 15 residues. The CDR3 DNA sequence: TGTGCCAGCCGGGACAGGGCGTGGGACAATCAGCCCCAGCATTTT. It is translated as CASRDRAWDNQPQHF.

The rearrangement links TRBV5-4 to TRBJ2-5; 9 bases match TRBD2. This CDR3 region has 15 residues. Germline CDR1 and CDR2: SGHNT and YYREEE (reference sequence). Germline trimming cut 7 bases from V and 5 bases from J; bases unmatched to any gene: 12. The CDR3 sequence is CASGGGGRAVETQYF. In DNA, the CDR3 is TGTGCCAGCGGAGGTGGCGGGAGGGCCGTGGAGACCCAGTACTTC.

The chain has TRBV7-2 and TRBJ1-5; D not resolved. There are 15 residues in the CDR3. Germline V gene data show CDR1 as SGHTA and CDR2 as FQGNSA. V was clipped by 1 base and J by 1 base, with 8 bases between them. The CDR3 DNA follows: TGTGCCAGCAGCTTAGGAGGGTGGAGCAATCAGCCCCAGCATTTT. It is translated as CASSLGGWSNQPQHF.

The chain recombines TRBV2 with TRBJ2-6; tentative D call: TRBD1 (5 bases). V was trimmed by 2 bases and J by 0 bases, leaving 8 bases between them. The CDR3 contains 16 residues. The germline CDR1 and CDR2 sequences are SNHLY and FYNNEI. The DNA of the CDR3 is TGTGCCAGCAGTGAACAGGGATCCTCTGGGGCCAACGTCCTGACTTTC. Protein sequence: CASSEQGSSGANVLTF.

The chain is built from TRBV5-4 and TRBJ2-3; 7 bases map to TRBD2. The V and J ends lost 5 bases and 0 bases, in that order; junction bases with no gene match: 6. Germline assignment: CDR1 SGHNT and CDR2 YYREEE (reference sequence). The CDR3 covers 15 residues. The CDR3, as DNA: TGTGCCAGCAGTACGGGGGGTACAAGCACAGATACGCAGTATTTT. It is translated as CASSTGGTSTDTQYF.

The CDR3 region has the DNA TGTGCCAGGCAACCTCCCGCGGGGAAAACTAGCGGGACGCAGTACTTC. Amino acids: CARQPPAGKTSGTQYF. The chain combines TRBV21-1 with TRBJ2-7; the table assigns TRBD2, which was not confirmed against the DNA. TRBV21-1 is classified as a pseudogene. CDR3 size: 16 residues.